Given below is one TCR beta chain in context. Germline V lookup: CDR1 SGHRS, CDR2 YFSETQ. The CDR3 spans 15 residues. V gave up 0 bases and J gave up 7 bases, with 13 bases separating them. These data originate in a study of blood T cell repertoires in COVID-19. In Cohort 3, a recovered donor had either two negative PCRs, clearance, or symptom resolution. Original handling: Amplified reference gene primers provided the basis for estimating nucleated cell counts. Measured with immunoSEQ multiplex PCR; TCRdb has only the in-frame clones, and not every one. The V and J calls and clone size come from that table; D and trimming were worked out from the DNA. The sample lists about 260,000 clones, around 86% occurring once.

The TCR comes from a woman in her forties or fifties who had recovered from COVID-19. Source material: PBMCs or T cells enriched from blood (not recorded which). This sequence joins TRBV5-1 and TRBJ2-2; TRBD1 is a possible D gene (6 bases). The CDR3 sequence is CASSLGIQGIGELFF. The DNA for the CDR3 is TGCGCCAGCAGCTTGGGAATACAGGGTATCGGGGAGCTGTTTTTT.